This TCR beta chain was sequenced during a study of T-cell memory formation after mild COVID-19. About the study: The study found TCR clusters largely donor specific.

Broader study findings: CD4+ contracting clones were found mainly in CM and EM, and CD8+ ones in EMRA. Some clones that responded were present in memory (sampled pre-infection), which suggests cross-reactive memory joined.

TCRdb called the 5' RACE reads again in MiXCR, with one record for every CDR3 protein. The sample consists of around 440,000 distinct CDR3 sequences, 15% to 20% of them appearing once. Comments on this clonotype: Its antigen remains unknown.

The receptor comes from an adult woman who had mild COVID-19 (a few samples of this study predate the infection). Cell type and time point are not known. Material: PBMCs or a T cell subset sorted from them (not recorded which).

Here the CDR3 reads CANAHDVGYGYTF. The CDR3 region has the DNA TGTGCCAACGCTCATGATGTAGGTTATGGCTACACCTTC. The rearrangement joins TRBV6-6 to TRBJ1-2; D gene unclear. The V gene's germline CDR1 is MNHNY and CDR2 SVGAGI (reference sequence). The CDR3 runs 13 residues. V dropped 10 bases and J dropped 5 bases, with 17 bases sitting between them.